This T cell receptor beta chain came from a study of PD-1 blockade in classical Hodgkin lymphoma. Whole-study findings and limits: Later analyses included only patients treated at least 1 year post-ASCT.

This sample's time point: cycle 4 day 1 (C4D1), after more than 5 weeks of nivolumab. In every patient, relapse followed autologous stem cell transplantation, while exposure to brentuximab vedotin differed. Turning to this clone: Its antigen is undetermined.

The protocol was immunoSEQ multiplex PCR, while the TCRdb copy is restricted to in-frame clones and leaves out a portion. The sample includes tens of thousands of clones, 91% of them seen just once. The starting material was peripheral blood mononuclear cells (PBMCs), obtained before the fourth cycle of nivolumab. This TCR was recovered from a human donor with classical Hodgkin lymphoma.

This CDR3 is CASSLRTYEQYF. CDR3 coding DNA: TGTGCCAGCAGTCTAAGAACCTACGAGCAGTACTTC. This chain joins TRBV7-2 and TRBJ2-7; D call uncertain. Deletions cut 6 bases from V and 2 bases from J, with 8 bases between. Germline CDR1 and CDR2: SGHTA and FQGNSA. The CDR3 is made up of 12 amino acids.